The 3 T cell receptor beta chains listed next were all sequenced from one sample in a study of blood T cell repertoires in COVID-19. This table comes from immunoSEQ multiplex PCR, and its TCRdb copy is limited to in-frame clones, with some not included. The sample holds 220,000 or so clones, approximately 78% seen once. Material: peripheral blood. Receptor source: an elderly woman with COVID-19, enrolled during active disease.

The V gene is TRBV7-2, the J gene TRBJ1-1; no reliable D call. In germline, CDR1 is SGHTA, CDR2 FQGNSA. The V gene lost 1 base and the J gene lost 7 bases, with 10 bases spanning the gap. CDR3 size: 13 residues. CDR3 nucleotides: TGTGCCAGCAGCTTAGTCCGAGGACTTGAAGCTTTCTTT. It is translated as CASSLVRGLEAFF.

The chain links TRBV3-1 (or the pseudogene TRBV3-2) to TRBJ1-3; 7 nucleotides line up with TRBD1. Looked up from germline, CDR1 is LGHDT and CDR2 is YNNKEL (reference sequence). The CDR3 is made up of 17 amino acids. Germline trimming cut 4 bases from V and 4 bases from J; bases unmatched to any gene: 13. This CDR3 reads CASSLRGRGLRGNTIYF. The DNA for the CDR3 is TGTGCCAGCAGCCTCCGTGGAAGGGGGCTTAGAGGAAACACCATATATTTT.

The genes are TRBV3-1 (or the pseudogene TRBV3-2) and TRBJ1-2; possible D gene TRBD1, 5 bases. With 4 bases removed from V and 3 bases from J, the gap between germline ends came to 12 bases. The CDR3 has 14 amino acids. Germline loops: CDR1 LGHDT, CDR2 YNNKEL (reference sequence). CDR3: CASSRGRAHYGYTF. The DNA for the CDR3 is TGTGCCAGCAGCCGCGGCAGGGCACACTATGGCTACACCTTC.